Following are 32 T cell receptor beta chains from one sample sequenced in a study of T cell repertoires in cytomegalovirus infection (dated by TCRdb to about 2019). No antigen has been identified for these receptors. Sequencing took place on an Illumina HiSeq 1500. In-frame beta chains were kept once TCRdb had trimmed the public reads at Q25 with fastp and called clones with MiXCR. Each CDR3 protein gets just one entry, which takes the most common genes and DNA from the rows behind it. The sample table records about 110,000 distinct CDR3 sequences; about a tenth of these occur just once. The ten largest clones take up around a third of the sample. Sequencing was done on a sample of PBMCs, sequenced either directly or after in vitro stimulation (not recorded which). These receptors were collected from a human donor in good health (CMV status not recorded). Some clones in this sample may be carry-over from other donors' samples.

This clonotype was seen repeatedly, ten times or more. The rearrangement uses TRBV20-1 and TRBJ2-3; no reliable D call. This CDR3 region has 14 residues. The germline CDR1 and CDR2 sequences are DFQATT and SNEGSKA (reference sequence). CDR3 nucleotides: TGCGCCCAACCCAAAATGGCTCGCGCAGATACGCAGTATTTT. This gives the protein CAQPKMARADTQYF.

This clonotype was counted between two and nine times. The genes are TRBV7-2 and TRBJ2-1; no clear D. This CDR3 has 12 residues. V was shortened by 5 bases and J by 8 bases, with 10 bases between the two germline ends. From germline, CDR1 is SGHTA and CDR2 FQGNSA. The CDR3 nucleotides are TGTGCCAGCAGCCAAGTGTCCCATGAGCAGTTCTTC. It encodes CASSQVSHEQFF.

The chain is built from TRBV6-2 or TRBV6-3 and TRBJ2-7, with TRBD2 as a possible D gene (7 bases). The V end lost 8 bases, the J end lost 3 bases, and 11 bases lay between the germline ends. CDR1 and CDR2 from the germline V gene are MNHEY and SVGEGT. The CDR3 consists of 12 residues. The CDR3 sequence: CASSRGGYEQYV. CDR3 coding DNA: TGTGCCAGCTCTAGGGGGGGCTACGAGCAGTACGTC.

This sequence joins TRBV20-1 and TRBJ2-7, with D possibly TRBD1 on 5 matching bases. Germline V gene sequence: CDR1 DFQATT, CDR2 SNEGSKA (reference sequence). The CDR3 has 15 amino acids. V lost 0 bases and J lost 6, with 18 bases in between. The CDR3 nucleotides are TGCAGTGCTAGAGATCACCAGGCAGGGCCGAGCGAGCAGTACTTC. Amino acids: CSARDHQAGPSEQYF.

There are many counts of this clonotype. The rearrangement uses TRBV7-2 and TRBJ2-3; D is uncertain. The CDR3 contains 14 residues. The germline V and J ends were trimmed by 0 bases and 4 bases, with 8 bases remaining between them. Germline loops: CDR1 SGHTA, CDR2 FQGNSA. CDR3 sequence (DNA): TGTGCCAGCAGCTTAGCGGGATCCGCAGATACGCAGTATTTT. Its translation: CASSLAGSADTQYF.

This clonotype was found many times. The chain has TRBV5-4 and TRBJ2-2; a weak D match, TRBD2 (5 bases). The CDR3 has 14 amino acids. Per the germline V gene, CDR1 is SGHNT and CDR2 is YYREEE (reference sequence). V dropped 2 bases and J dropped 5 bases, with 10 bases sitting between them. This chain's CDR3 is CASSFLRGTGELFF. DNA of the CDR3: TGTGCCAGCAGCTTTCTCCGCGGGACCGGGGAGCTGTTTTTT.

V is TRBV29-1 and J is TRBJ2-6, with a tentative D call TRBD1 (6 bases). The CDR3 extends over 16 amino acids. Per germline, CDR1 SQVTM and CDR2 ANQGSEA. V lost 3 bases to trimming and J lost 2 bases, with 14 bases between them. The CDR3 nucleotides are TGCAGCGTTGACCACAGGGTGATCCCTGGGGCCAACGTCCTGACTTTC. Protein product: CSVDHRVIPGANVLTF.

J is TRBJ2-3 and V is TRBV7-3, with 9 bases fitting TRBD1. The CDR3 consists of 15 residues. Germline V CDR1 and CDR2: SGHTA, FQGTGA. V lost 1 base and J lost 3; bases outside the gene matches: 2. The CDR3 reads CASSLMGQGTDTQYF. The CDR3 coding sequence is TGTGCCAGCAGCTTAATGGGACAGGGTACAGATACGCAGTATTTT.

The chain recombines TRBV19 with TRBJ1-1; TRBD1 is a possible D gene (5 bases). Trimming shortened V by 6 bases and J by 1 base, and 15 bases separated the two germline ends. This CDR3 contains 15 residues. Germline V lookup: CDR1 LNHDA, CDR2 SQIVND (reference sequence). The CDR3 protein is CASRRLTTENTEAFF. The CDR3 DNA reads TGTGCCAGTAGGCGGCTGACGACAGAGAACACTGAAGCTTTCTTT.

The chain carries TRBV29-1 and TRBJ2-2; D gene unclear. CDR1 is SQVTM, CDR2 ANQGSEA, per germline. This CDR3 has 12 amino acids. The germline V and J ends were trimmed by 5 bases and 1 base, with 5 bases remaining between them. CDR3 nucleotides: TGCAGCGTTAGTCAGAACACCGGGGAGCTGTTTTTT. Translation: CSVSQNTGELFF.

This clonotype was picked up many times. The chain couples TRBV7-3 to TRBJ1-1; maybe TRBD1 (5 bases). The germline V and J ends were trimmed by 4 bases and 8 bases, with 11 bases remaining between them. Germline CDR1 reads SGHTA; CDR2 reads FQGTGA. The CDR3 extends over 12 amino acids. CDR3 sequence: CASSSTVGEAFF. The CDR3 DNA is TGTGCCAGCAGCTCGACAGTGGGAGAAGCTTTCTTT.

This clonotype was seen more than once but under ten times. This sequence joins TRBV28 and TRBJ1-4; the D gene is possibly TRBD1 (5 bases). The CDR3 runs 14 residues. V was trimmed by 7 bases and J by 7 bases, leaving 16 bases between them. The germline gives CDR1 MDHEN, CDR2 SYDVKM. CDR3 residues: CASTGHQRSEKLFF. The DNA for the CDR3 is TGTGCCAGCACCGGACACCAACGTAGTGAAAAACTGTTTTTT.

V usage is TRBV28 and J usage is TRBJ1-3; no reliable D call. There are 13 residues in the CDR3. The germline CDR1 and CDR2 sequences are MDHEN and SYDVKM. V was pared by 8 bases and J by 1 base, with 9 bases between. CDR3 nucleotide sequence: TGTGCCAGCGGGTTTGAGTCTGGAAACACCATATATTTT. Translating gives CASGFESGNTIYF.

This clonotype has ten or more counts. The CDR3 region is CASSPTPVGSYNEQFF. In nucleotides, the CDR3 is TGTGCCAGCAGTCCAACCCCCGTGGGCTCCTACAATGAGCAGTTCTTC. The V gene is TRBV12-3 or TRBV12-4, the J gene TRBJ2-1; D remains unclear. Trimming removed 5 bases from V and 0 bases from J, with 14 bases in between. The length of the CDR3 is 16 residues.

This clonotype was detected a few times. J is TRBJ2-1 and V is TRBV28; TRBD2 aligns across 7 bases. V gave up 7 bases and J gave up 3 bases; unmatched junction bases: 12. The CDR3 runs 16 residues. Germline V gene data show CDR1 as MDHEN and CDR2 as SYDVKM. The CDR3 coding sequence is TGTGCCAGCACCCCCTACGGGGGGAGCCACTACAATGAGCAGTTCTTC. It codes for CASTPYGGSHYNEQFF.

A few counts support this clonotype. At one of its ends the junction is not consistent with the germline gene, which may arise from a read error. The chain combines TRBV4-1 with TRBJ2-1; 13 bases map to TRBD2. CDR1 and CDR2 (germline): MGHRA, YSYEKL. This CDR3 region has 16 residues. CDR3 nucleotides: TGTGCCAGCAGCCCCCGGACTAGCGGGAGAGGCAATGAGCAGTTCTTC. Translating it yields CASSPRTSGRGNEQFF.

This clonotype was seen ten or more times. This chain links TRBV6-5 with TRBJ2-3; TRBD2 might be the D (6 bases). The CDR3 totals 14 residues. V dropped 6 bases and J dropped 0 bases, with 10 bases sitting between them. Germline CDR1 is MNHEY and CDR2 is SVGAGI. CDR3 bases: TGTGCCAGCAGACGTGCGGGGAGCACAGATACGCAGTATTTT. Its translation is CASRRAGSTDTQYF.

This chain uses TRBV10-3 with TRBJ2-5, with D possibly being TRBD1 (5 bases). There are 13 residues in the CDR3. V was shortened by 3 bases and J by 4 bases, with 9 bases between the two germline ends. CDR1 and CDR2 (germline): ENHRY, SYGVKD. The CDR3, as DNA: TGTGCCATCAGTGACAGGGTGGGAGAGACCCAGTACTTC. It specifies CAISDRVGETQYF.

This clonotype was detected ten times or more. The chain has TRBV5-8 and TRBJ2-5; weak D call: TRBD2 (5 bases). This CDR3 comprises 14 residues. V was shortened by 4 bases and J by 5 bases, with 15 bases between the two germline ends. The germline V gene has CDR1 SGHTS and CDR2 YDEGEE. Here the CDR3 DNA reads TGTGCCAGCAGCCGGGGAATGCTCCGGGAGACCCAGTACTTC. Translation: CASSRGMLRETQYF. The whole variable domain, filled in from reference TRBV5-8 and TRBJ2-5, reads EAGVTQSPTHLIKTRGQQATLRCSPISGHTSVYWYQQALGLGLQFLLWYDEGEERNRGNFPPRFSGRQFPNYSSELNVNALELEDSALYLCASSRGMLRETQYFGPGTRLLVL.

This clonotype has just a few counts. V is TRBV10-3 and J is TRBJ2-1; D unclear. This CDR3 region has 12 residues. Germline lookup yields CDR1 ENHRY and CDR2 SYGVKD. Trimming pared 0 bases from V and 15 bases from J, leaving 12 bases between. For the CDR3, the DNA is TGTGCCATCAGTGAGTCGAAGGTAGAAGGGTTCTTC. Translating it yields CAISESKVEGFF.

A note on this clonotype: A much larger clone lies one base from this, so it may be a read error. The V and J genes are TRBV11-2 and TRBJ2-7; TRBD2 agrees at 16 bases. Germline V CDR1 and CDR2: SGHAT, FQNNGV. Germline trimming cut 5 bases from V and 1 base from J; bases unmatched to any gene: 14. This CDR3 has 20 amino acids. This CDR3 reads CASSPFGTSGRAGSSYEQYF. The CDR3 DNA follows: TGTGCCAGCAGCCCCTTTGGGACTAGCGGGAGGGCCGGATCGTCCTACGAGCAGTACTTC.

This clonotype was observed a handful of times. The DNA of the CDR3 is TGTGCCAGCAGTTTACAGGCTACCCACACTGAAGCTTTCTTT. Translated: CASSLQATHTEAFF. This chain links TRBV27 with TRBJ1-1; D remains unclear. Trimming took 2 bases from V and 3 from J, leaving 10 bases between them. Germline lookup yields CDR1 MNHEY and CDR2 SMNVEV (reference sequence). This CDR3 comprises 14 residues.

This clonotype was picked up many times. V gene TRBV6-1 combines with J gene TRBJ2-5; D is perhaps TRBD1 (6 bases). The V gene lost 5 bases and the J gene lost 4 bases, with 11 bases spanning the gap. Germline assignment: CDR1 MNHNS and CDR2 SASEGT. This CDR3 comprises 13 residues. The CDR3, as DNA: TGTGCCAGCAGTTCCCAGGGGAGAGAGACCCAGTACTTC. Translating gives CASSSQGRETQYF.

A few counts support this clonotype. The chain is built from TRBV6-8 and TRBJ2-1; D remains ambiguous. CDR1 is MNHGY and CDR2 is SAAAGT in the germline V gene. The CDR3 spans 19 residues. The germline V and J ends were trimmed by 0 bases and 0 bases, with 18 bases remaining between them. The CDR3 loop reads CASSYSTIRRHSSYNEQFF. CDR3 coding DNA: TGTGCCAGCAGTTACTCGACGATCCGGAGACACAGCTCCTACAATGAGCAGTTCTTC.

This clonotype was seen at least ten times. The gene calls are TRBV11-2 and TRBJ2-2; D perhaps matches TRBD2 (5 bases). This CDR3 contains 17 residues. Per germline, CDR1 SGHAT and CDR2 FQNNGV. V was trimmed by 4 bases and J by 1 base, leaving 16 bases between them. CDR3 protein: CASSSERETRNTGELFF. As DNA, the CDR3 is TGTGCCAGCAGCTCCGAAAGGGAGACCAGGAACACCGGGGAGCTGTTTTTT.

This clonotype was counted only a few times. The gene calls are TRBV29-1 and TRBJ2-3, with D maybe TRBD1 (6 bases). Germline lookup yields CDR1 SQVTM and CDR2 ANQGSEA. The CDR3 is 12 residues long. V shed 3 bases and J shed 6 bases, with 10 bases lying between them. The CDR3 DNA reads TGCAGCGTTGACAGGGGCGGCGATACGCAGTATTTT. Protein: CSVDRGGDTQYF.

This chain connects TRBV7-8 to TRBJ1-3; D is ambiguous. CDR1 SGHVS and CDR2 FQNEAQ come from the germline V gene. This CDR3 comprises 15 residues. Trimming took off 0 bases at V and 7 bases at J, with 13 bases between the two ends. CDR3 loop: CASSLASVESNTIYF. DNA for the CDR3: TGTGCCAGCAGCTTAGCGTCAGTAGAGAGTAACACCATATATTTT.

This clonotype was counted many times. The chain uses TRBV2 and TRBJ2-5; TRBD1 is a possible D gene (5 bases). The length of the CDR3 is 16 residues. Germline V lookup: CDR1 SNHLY, CDR2 FYNNEI. V was clipped by 6 bases and J by 2 bases, with 19 bases between them. The CDR3 DNA is TGTGCCAGCAGCGCCCGGACAAGGGAAAGTCAAGAGACCCAGTACTTC. This codes for CASSARTRESQETQYF.

This clonotype was detected only a few times. V usage is TRBV19 and J usage is TRBJ2-1; 12 bases agree with TRBD2. J lost 9 bases, V lost 7 bases, and 7 bases had no gene match. CDR3 length: 14 residues. Germline-derived CDR1 and CDR2 are LNHDA and SQIVND (reference sequence). The CDR3 sequence: CASNPSGRVSEQFF. The CDR3 region has the DNA TGTGCCAGTAATCCTAGCGGGAGGGTGTCTGAGCAGTTCTTC.

This clonotype was counted at least ten times. This rearrangement joins TRBV28 to TRBJ2-2; D remains ambiguous. V was cut by 3 bases and J by 6 bases, with 17 bases left in between. The CDR3 has 16 amino acids. Germline V gene sequence: CDR1 MDHEN, CDR2 SYDVKM. The CDR3 loop reads CASSLSGELRSGELFF. For the CDR3, the DNA is TGTGCCAGCAGTTTGTCTGGGGAATTGAGGTCCGGGGAGCTGTTTTTT.

CDR3 loop: CSAVWDSGTDTQYF. CDR3 nucleotide sequence: TGCAGCGCCGTCTGGGACAGTGGCACAGATACGCAGTATTTT. The chain employs TRBV29-1 and TRBJ2-3, with 7 bases fitting TRBD1. V lost 7 bases, J lost 1 base, and 8 bases stayed unmatched. Germline V gene data show CDR1 as SQVTM and CDR2 as ANQGSEA. This CDR3 has 14 amino acids.

In this sample, this clonotype turned up once. This chain links TRBV20-1 with TRBJ1-1; no reliable D call. The CDR3 consists of 12 residues. V was cut by 3 bases and J by 1 base, with 6 bases left in between. Looked up from germline, CDR1 is DFQATT and CDR2 is SNEGSKA (reference sequence). CDR3 bases: TGCAGTGCTAGGTCCTCGAACACTGAAGCTTTCTTT. Translating gives CSARSSNTEAFF.